Reported below is one T cell receptor beta chain. In the original workflow: Amplification from reference gene primers served as the basis for estimated nucleated cell counts. Using immunoSEQ multiplex PCR, the repertoire was profiled, and TCRdb retains in-frame clones only, with some absent. That table is the source of V, J and clone size, and D and trimming were worked out from the DNA. The data hold approximately 94,000 clones, with approximately 86% observed a single time. The data were taken from a study of blood T cell repertoires in COVID-19. Background on the study: Samples of COVID-19 (acute and convalescent) were obtained from the United States, Italy and Spain. PBMCs, B-cell-depleted T cells, or T cells provided the cDNA or gDNA that made up the material.

The CDR3 is 15 residues long. J was trimmed by 4 bases and V by 5 bases; bases with no gene match: 6. Germline CDR1 is SNHLY and CDR2 is FYNNEI. This rearrangement joins TRBV2 to TRBJ1-5, with TRBD1 identical over 9 bases. Sequenced: peripheral blood. The receptor comes from a woman between 65 and 79 years old with acute or convalescent COVID-19. The CDR3 nucleotides are TGTGCCAGCAGTTTGGACAGGGGCGAAAATCAGCCCCAGCATTTT. It codes for CASSLDRGENQPQHF.